This T cell receptor (beta chain) originates from a study of T cell changes during pregnancy in multiple sclerosis. Measured with immunoSEQ multiplex PCR; TCRdb has only the in-frame clones, and not every one. The sample consists of roughly 47,000 clones, roughly nine tenths of them appearing once. The CDR3 extends over 17 amino acids. CDR1 is SGHRS, CDR2 YFSETQ, per germline. V lost 4 bases and J 2 bases, leaving 18 bases between the germline ends. This clonotype originated in a female donor with multiple sclerosis, enrolled in a pregnancy study. The sample in question was CD4+ T cells from peripheral blood mononuclear cells, obtained after pregnancy. The chain recombines TRBV5-1 with TRBJ1-4; maybe TRBD1 (5 bases). DNA for the CDR3: TGCGCCAGCAGCCGGCAACCCAGGGCTTCCACTAATGAAAAACTGTTTTTT. It is translated as CASSRQPRASTNEKLFF.